The sample holds a few counts of the clone carrying this TCR beta chain. Its antigen is as yet unknown. The sample comes from a study of CD8+ T cells in alopecia areata. Study-wide results and limits: Within the top 100, expanded CD8+ clones significantly decreased with tofacitinib, as did scalp clonality.

Treatment of the sample: oral pan-JAK inhibitor, 5-10 mg twice daily. Germline lookup yields CDR1 SEHNR and CDR2 FQNEAQ (reference sequence). There are 15 residues in the CDR3. V lost 3 bases to trimming and J lost 0 bases, with 12 bases between them. Sequencing templates came from extracted RNA that was reverse transcribed into cDNA. Generated by immunoSEQ multiplex PCR, the TCRdb table keeps only in-frame clones and is missing some. The data hold more than 130,000 clones, with around four fifths observed a single time. The TCR was taken from a human donor with alopecia areata. The J gene is TRBJ2-7, the V gene TRBV7-9; D is perhaps TRBD2 (6 bases). The specimen was CD8+ T cells sorted from blood, collected at week 4, from a patient treated with tofacitinib. The CDR3 DNA is TGTGCCAGCAGCTTTCCCGGAGGGAACTCCTACGAGCAGTACTTC. Amino acid sequence: CASSFPGGNSYEQYF.